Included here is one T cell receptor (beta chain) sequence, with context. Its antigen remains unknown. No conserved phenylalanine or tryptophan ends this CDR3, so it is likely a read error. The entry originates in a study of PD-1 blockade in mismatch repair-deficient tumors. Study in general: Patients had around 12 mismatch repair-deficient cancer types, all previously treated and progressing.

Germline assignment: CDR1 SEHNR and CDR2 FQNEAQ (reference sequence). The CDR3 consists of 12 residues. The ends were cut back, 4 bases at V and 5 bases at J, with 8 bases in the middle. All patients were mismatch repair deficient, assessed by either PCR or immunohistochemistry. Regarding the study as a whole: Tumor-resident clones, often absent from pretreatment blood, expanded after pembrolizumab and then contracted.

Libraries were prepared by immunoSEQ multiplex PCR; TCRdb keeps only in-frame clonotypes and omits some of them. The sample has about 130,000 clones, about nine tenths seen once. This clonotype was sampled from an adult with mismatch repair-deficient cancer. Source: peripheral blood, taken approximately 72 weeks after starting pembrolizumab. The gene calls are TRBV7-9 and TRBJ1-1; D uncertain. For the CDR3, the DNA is TGTGCCAGCAGCTACGCTAGGACTGAAGCTTTCCTT. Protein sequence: CASSYARTEAFL.